One and the same sample provided the 3 T cell receptor beta chains below, sequenced in a study of cytomegalovirus exposure and HLA in healthy donors. Vbeta (60) and Jbeta (13) primers were used in the PCR. Method: immunoSEQ multiplex PCR; TCRdb's copy keeps in-frame clones and lacks some. The sample holds under 95,000 clones; around four fifths are singletons and the top ten take about 1.9%. The source material was PBMCs. These receptors were obtained from a boy younger than 18 in good health and CMV-seronegative.

The chain recombines TRBV5-4 with TRBJ1-2; TRBD1 might be the D (6 bases). There are 13 residues in the CDR3. Trimming shortened V by 4 bases and J by 2 bases, and 9 bases separated the two germline ends. Germline CDR1 SGHNT, CDR2 YYREEE (reference sequence). The CDR3 loop is CASSPDRNYGYTF. The CDR3 DNA reads TGTGCCAGCAGCCCGGACAGAAACTATGGCTACACCTTC.

This rearrangement joins TRBV14 to TRBJ2-7; TRBD2 agrees at 10 bases. Germline-derived CDR1 and CDR2 are SGHDN and FVKESK. This CDR3 comprises 16 residues. J was trimmed by 1 base and V by 4 bases; bases with no gene match: 7. CDR3 bases: TGTGCCAGCAGCCCGAGAAGCGGGAGGGTTTCCTACGAGCAGTACTTC. Its protein is CASSPRSGRVSYEQYF.

The chain joins TRBV5-8 to TRBJ1-1, with TRBD1 as a possible D gene (6 bases). Per the germline V gene, CDR1 is SGHTS and CDR2 is YDEGEE. There are 15 residues in the CDR3. Trimming cost V 4 bases and J 7 bases, with 20 bases left between them. The CDR3 DNA follows: TGTGCCAGCAGCACTGACCGGGACAACCCAAATGAAGCTTTCTTT. It codes for CASSTDRDNPNEAFF.